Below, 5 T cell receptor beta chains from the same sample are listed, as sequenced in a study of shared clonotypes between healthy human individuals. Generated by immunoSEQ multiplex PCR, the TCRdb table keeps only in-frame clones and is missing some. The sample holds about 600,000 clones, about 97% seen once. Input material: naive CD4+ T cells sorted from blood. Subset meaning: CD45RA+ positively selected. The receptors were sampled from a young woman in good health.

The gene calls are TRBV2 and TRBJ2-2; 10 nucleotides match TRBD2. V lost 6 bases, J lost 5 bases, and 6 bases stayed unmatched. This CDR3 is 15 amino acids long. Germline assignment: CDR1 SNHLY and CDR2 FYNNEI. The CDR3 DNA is TGTGCCAGCAGGCCCCTAGCGGGAGCGACCGGGGAGCTGTTTTTT. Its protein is CASRPLAGATGELFF.

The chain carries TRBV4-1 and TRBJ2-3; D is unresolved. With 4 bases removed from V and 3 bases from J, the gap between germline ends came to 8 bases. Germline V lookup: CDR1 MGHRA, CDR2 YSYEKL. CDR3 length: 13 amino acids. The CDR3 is CASSRLLTDTQYF. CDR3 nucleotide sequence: TGCGCCAGCAGCCGACTGTTAACAGATACGCAGTATTTT.

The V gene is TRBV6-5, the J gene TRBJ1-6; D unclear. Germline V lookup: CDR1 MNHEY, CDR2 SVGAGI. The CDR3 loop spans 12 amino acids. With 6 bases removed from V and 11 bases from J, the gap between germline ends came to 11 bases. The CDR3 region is CASSPHGPPLHF. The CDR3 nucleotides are TGTGCCAGCAGCCCCCACGGACCACCCCTCCACTTT.

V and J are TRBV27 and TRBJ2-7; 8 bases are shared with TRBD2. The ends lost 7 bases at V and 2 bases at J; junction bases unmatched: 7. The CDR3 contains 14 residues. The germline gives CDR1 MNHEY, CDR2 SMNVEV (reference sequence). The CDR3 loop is CASTKAGVPYEQYF. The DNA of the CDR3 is TGTGCCAGCACGAAAGCGGGAGTACCCTACGAGCAGTACTTC.

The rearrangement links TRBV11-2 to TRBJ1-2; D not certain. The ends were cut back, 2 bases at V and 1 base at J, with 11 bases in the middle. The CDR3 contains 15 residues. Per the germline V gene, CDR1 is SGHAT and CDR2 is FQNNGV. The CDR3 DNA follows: TGTGCCAGCAGCTTAAGTATGGGGTTTAACTATGGCTACACCTTC. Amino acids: CASSLSMGFNYGYTF.